This TCR beta chain originates from a study of shared clonotypes between healthy human individuals. CDR3 length: 11 amino acids. Germline V gives CDR1 SGHRS, CDR2 YFSETQ. Trimming cost V 5 bases and J 7 bases, with 6 bases left between them. The repertoire was sequenced with immunoSEQ multiplex PCR; TCRdb's copy has only in-frame clones and lacks some. The sample yields 2,500,000 or so clones, more than 90% seen once. This clone has only a few counts. Sample: naive CD4+ T cells sorted from blood. Subset: CD45RA+ positively selected. The genes are TRBV5-1 and TRBJ2-2; D ambiguous. This clonotype was obtained from a man aged 18 to 30 in good health. CDR3 sequence reads: CASRVGGELFF. In DNA, the CDR3 is TGCGCCAGCAGAGTCGGCGGGGAGCTGTTTTTT.